This TCR beta chain was sequenced in a study of PD-1 blockade in mismatch repair-deficient tumors. Study background: All were previously treated, progressing patients with about 12 mismatch repair-deficient cancer types.

V lost 5 bases and J lost 0, with 11 bases in between. Germline V lookup: CDR1 SSHAT, CDR2 FNYEAQ (reference sequence). This CDR3 is 14 amino acids long. Libraries were prepared by immunoSEQ multiplex PCR; TCRdb keeps only in-frame clonotypes and omits some of them. The repertoire has 14,000 or so clones, around 84% of them found once; the top ten carry under 2%. Overall study findings and caveats: Tumor-resident clones, often undetectable pretreatment in blood, expanded then contracted after pembrolizumab.

A note on this clone: Its antigen is currently unknown.

Every patient had mismatch repair deficiency by PCR or immunohistochemistry. TCRs were sequenced from a few patients responding to pembrolizumab. This TCR derives from an adult with mismatch repair-deficient cancer. The sample here was PBMCs, taken approximately 15 weeks after starting pembrolizumab. This chain connects TRBV7-7 to TRBJ2-7; weak D call: TRBD2 (5 bases). CDR3 nucleotide sequence: TGTGCCAGCAGCGCCGACTACAGCTCCTACGAGCAGTACTTC. This gives the protein CASSADYSSYEQYF.